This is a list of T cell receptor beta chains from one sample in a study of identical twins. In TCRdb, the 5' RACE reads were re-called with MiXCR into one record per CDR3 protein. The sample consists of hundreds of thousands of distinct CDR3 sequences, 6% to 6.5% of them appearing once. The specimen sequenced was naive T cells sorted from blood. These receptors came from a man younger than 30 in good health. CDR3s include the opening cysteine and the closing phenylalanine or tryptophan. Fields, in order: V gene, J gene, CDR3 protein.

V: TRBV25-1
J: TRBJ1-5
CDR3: CASSASPGGSNQPQHF

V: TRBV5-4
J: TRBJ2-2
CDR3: CASSLEGGAYTGELFF

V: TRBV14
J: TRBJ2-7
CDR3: CASSQEQDLREQYF

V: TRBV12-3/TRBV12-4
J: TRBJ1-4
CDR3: CASSFSRGDKLFF

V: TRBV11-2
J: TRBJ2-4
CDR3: CASSLEDGMGAKNIQYF

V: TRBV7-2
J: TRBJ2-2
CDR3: CASSHDAGRSGELFF

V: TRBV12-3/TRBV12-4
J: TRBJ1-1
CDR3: CASRLRAVEAFF

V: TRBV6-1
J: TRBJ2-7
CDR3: CASSVGGLARYEQYF

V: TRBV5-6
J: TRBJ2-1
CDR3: CASSGLMNEQFF

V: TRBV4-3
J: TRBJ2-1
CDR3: CASSQEQVGYNEQFF

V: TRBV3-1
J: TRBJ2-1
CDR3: CASSPDTVNEQFF

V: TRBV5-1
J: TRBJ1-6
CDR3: CASSSTGTGIFGSPLHF

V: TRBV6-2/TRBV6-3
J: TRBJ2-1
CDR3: CASSYSFSTSGRRSSYNEQFF